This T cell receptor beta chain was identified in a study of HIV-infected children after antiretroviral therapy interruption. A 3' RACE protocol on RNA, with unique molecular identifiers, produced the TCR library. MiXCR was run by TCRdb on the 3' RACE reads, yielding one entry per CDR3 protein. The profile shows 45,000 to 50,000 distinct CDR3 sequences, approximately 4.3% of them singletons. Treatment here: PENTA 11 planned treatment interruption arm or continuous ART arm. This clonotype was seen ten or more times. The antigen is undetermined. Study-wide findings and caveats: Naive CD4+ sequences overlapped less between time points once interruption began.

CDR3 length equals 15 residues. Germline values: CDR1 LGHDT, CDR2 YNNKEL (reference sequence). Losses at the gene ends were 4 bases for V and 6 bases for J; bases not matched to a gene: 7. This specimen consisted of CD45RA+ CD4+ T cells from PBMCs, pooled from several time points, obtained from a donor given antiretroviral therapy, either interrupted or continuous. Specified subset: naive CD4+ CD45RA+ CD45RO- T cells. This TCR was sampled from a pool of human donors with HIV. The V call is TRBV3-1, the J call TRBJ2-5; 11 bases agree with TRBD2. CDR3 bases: TGTGCCAGCAGCCGGATAGCGGGGGGGAAACAGACCCAGTACTTC. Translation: CASSRIAGGKQTQYF.